Listed below are T cell receptor beta chains from one sample, sequenced in a study of T-cell memory formation after mild COVID-19. TCRdb re-analysed the 5' RACE reads in MiXCR, keeping a single row per CDR3 protein. The sample includes roughly 190,000 distinct CDR3 sequences, around 26% seen only once; the top ten take roughly 11%. The sequencing input was PBMCs or a T cell subset sorted from them (not recorded which). All receptors come from an adult woman who had mild COVID-19 (a few samples of this study predate the infection). Cell type and time point are not known. CDR3s leave out the opening cysteine and the closing phenylalanine or tryptophan.

v_call: TRBV2; j_call: TRBJ2-3; cdr3_aa: ASLRTPSGDTQY
v_call: TRBV4-3; j_call: TRBJ2-1; cdr3_aa: ASSHDLDSTYNEQF
v_call: TRBV11-3; j_call: TRBJ2-1; cdr3_aa: ASSTSGESYNEQF
v_call: TRBV7-9; j_call: TRBJ2-7; cdr3_aa: ASSPETGFSEQY
v_call: TRBV27; j_call: TRBJ2-7; cdr3_aa: ASSAPPIGRAWEQY
v_call: TRBV5-1; j_call: TRBJ2-7; cdr3_aa: AGRDRNSYEQY
v_call: TRBV6-6; j_call: TRBJ2-2; cdr3_aa: ASSYRLAGGPGFTGELF
v_call: TRBV2; j_call: TRBJ1-6; cdr3_aa: ASSEARTGRSPLH
v_call: TRBV15; j_call: TRBJ2-7; cdr3_aa: ATSRQGASEQY
v_call: TRBV12-3/TRBV12-4; j_call: TRBJ2-3; cdr3_aa: ASSPTAYTDTQY
v_call: TRBV5-6; j_call: TRBJ2-7; cdr3_aa: ASSLRPGTGTLEQY
v_call: TRBV6-2/TRBV6-3; j_call: TRBJ2-1; cdr3_aa: ASSLGLASYNEQF
v_call: TRBV6-5; j_call: TRBJ2-1; cdr3_aa: ASRTGNYNEQF
v_call: TRBV10-3; j_call: TRBJ1-6; cdr3_aa: AISESGRGGSPLH